This T cell receptor beta chain appears in the sequencing data of a study of coeliac disease. Findings and caveats of the study: TRB repertoires were largely private, with most amino acid sequences found in only one sample.

Of note for this clone: What it binds is unknown.

This CDR3 is 16 amino acids long. The ends lost 3 bases at V and 0 bases at J; junction bases unmatched: 7. CDR1 is LNHDA and CDR2 is SQIVND in the germline V gene (reference sequence). Produced via immunoSEQ multiplex PCR; TCRdb's table is partial and in-frame only. The sample shows fewer than 5,500 clones, 50% to 70% of them seen only once. The sequence derives from a woman aged 30 to 39 with active celiac disease. This chain links TRBV19 with TRBJ2-7, with TRBD2 matching over 8 bases. The source material was intraepithelial lymphocytes from the gut. Written as DNA, the CDR3 is TGTGCCAGTAGTATTTGGGCGGGGGGCCACTCCTACGAGCAGTACTTC. Its protein product is CASSIWAGGHSYEQYF.